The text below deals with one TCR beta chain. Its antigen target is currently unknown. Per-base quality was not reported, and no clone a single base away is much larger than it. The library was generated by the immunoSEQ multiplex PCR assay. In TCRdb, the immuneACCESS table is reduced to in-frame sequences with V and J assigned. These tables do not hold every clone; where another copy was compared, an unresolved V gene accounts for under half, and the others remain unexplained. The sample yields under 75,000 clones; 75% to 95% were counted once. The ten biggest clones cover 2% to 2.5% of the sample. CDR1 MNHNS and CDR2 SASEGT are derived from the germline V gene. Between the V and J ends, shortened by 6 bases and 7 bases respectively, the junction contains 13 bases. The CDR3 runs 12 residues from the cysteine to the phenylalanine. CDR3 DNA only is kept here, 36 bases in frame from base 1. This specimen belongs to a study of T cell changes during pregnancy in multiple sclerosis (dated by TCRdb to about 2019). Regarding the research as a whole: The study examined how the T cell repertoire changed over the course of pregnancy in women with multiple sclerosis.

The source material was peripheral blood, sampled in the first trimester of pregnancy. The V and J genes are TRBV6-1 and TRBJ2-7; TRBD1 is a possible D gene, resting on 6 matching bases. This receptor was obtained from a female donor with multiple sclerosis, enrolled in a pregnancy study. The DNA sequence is TGTGCCAGCAGACAGGGTTCTTGGGAGCAGTACTTC. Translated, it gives CASRQGSWEQYF.